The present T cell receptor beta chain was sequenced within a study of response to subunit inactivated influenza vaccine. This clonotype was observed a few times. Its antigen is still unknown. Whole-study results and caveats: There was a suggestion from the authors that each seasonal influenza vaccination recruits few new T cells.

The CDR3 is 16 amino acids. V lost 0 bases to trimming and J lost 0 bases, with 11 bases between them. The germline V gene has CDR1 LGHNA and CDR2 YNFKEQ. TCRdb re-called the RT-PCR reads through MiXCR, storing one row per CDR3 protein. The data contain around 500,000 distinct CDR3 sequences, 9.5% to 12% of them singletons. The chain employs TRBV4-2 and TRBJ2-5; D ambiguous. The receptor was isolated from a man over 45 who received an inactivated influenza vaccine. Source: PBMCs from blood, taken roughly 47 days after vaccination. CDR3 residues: CASSQDWYPDQETQYF. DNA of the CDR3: TGTGCCAGCAGCCAAGATTGGTACCCCGACCAAGAGACCCAGTACTTC.